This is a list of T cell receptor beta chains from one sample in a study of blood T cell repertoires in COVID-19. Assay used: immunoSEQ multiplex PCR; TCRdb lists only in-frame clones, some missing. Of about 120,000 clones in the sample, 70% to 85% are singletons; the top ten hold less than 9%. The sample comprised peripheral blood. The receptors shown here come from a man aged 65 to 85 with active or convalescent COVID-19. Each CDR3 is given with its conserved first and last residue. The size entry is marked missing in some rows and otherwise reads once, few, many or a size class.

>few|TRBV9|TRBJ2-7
CASSADTGTSASYEQYF
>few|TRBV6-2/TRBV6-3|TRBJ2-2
CASSGGNTGELFF
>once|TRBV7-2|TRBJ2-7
CASSSDFSSYEQYF
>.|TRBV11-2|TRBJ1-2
CASKRGRQGADGYTF
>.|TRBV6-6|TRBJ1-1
CASRTNTEAFF
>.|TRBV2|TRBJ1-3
CASSKGLDSGNTIYF
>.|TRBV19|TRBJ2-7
CASSIGRDTNYEQYF
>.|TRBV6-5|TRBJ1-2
CASSYETHYGYTF
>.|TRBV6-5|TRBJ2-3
CASSYSLGTGLYF
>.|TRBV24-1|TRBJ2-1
CATSSVAASYNEQFF
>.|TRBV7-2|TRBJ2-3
CASSSRVLAGGLADTQYF
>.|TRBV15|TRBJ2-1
CATSRAPNGNEQFF
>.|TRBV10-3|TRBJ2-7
CATTSGAISYEQYF
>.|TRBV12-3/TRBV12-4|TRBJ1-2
CASTPRRNYGYTF
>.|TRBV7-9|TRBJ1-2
CASSSLGAGSGYTF
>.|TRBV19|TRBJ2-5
CASSLTGPSPYETQYF
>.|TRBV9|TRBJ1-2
CASSVATQGNYGYTF
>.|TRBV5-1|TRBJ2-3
CASSLALAGPSSTDTQYF
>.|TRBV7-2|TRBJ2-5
CASSLVSGLYETQYF
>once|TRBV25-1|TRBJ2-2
CASSDRQGATTGELFF
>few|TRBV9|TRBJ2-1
CASSVATPGSSYNEQFF
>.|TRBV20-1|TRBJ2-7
CSASKYRGEYEQYF
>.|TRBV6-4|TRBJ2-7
CASSWVIDRGSGEQYF
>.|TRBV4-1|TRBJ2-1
CASSQLGISNNEQFF
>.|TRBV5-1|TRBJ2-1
CASSLGAGLDNEQFF
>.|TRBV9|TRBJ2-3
CASSVVGLAGGPQDTQYF
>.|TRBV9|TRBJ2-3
CASSASGGAGDTQYF
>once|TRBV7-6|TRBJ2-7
CASSGTRGLAGGRQYF
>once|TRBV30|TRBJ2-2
CAWRGQGAVGELFF
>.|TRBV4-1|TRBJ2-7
CASSQVRLAFYEQYF
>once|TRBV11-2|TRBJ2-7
CASSLLQGPTFEQYF
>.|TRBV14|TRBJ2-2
CASSPRLTSRAGELFF
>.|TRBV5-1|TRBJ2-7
CASSFGLAGGYEQYF
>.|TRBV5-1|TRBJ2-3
CASSLGRGAADTQYF
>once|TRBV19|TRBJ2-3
CASSIEVAGGWDTQYF
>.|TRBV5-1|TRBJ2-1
CASSLVTGRFSKSEQFF
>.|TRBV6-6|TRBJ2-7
CASSYDSGTSGYEQYF
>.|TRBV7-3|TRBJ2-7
CASSPTSDSYEQYF
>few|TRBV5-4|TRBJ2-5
CASSLDRGEQETQYF
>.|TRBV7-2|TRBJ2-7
CASSLAPAGTYEQYF
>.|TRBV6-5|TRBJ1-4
CASYSATNEKLFF
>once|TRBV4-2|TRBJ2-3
CASSLNVLGSGGRTDTQYF
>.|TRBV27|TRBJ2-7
CASSFALAGRQYF
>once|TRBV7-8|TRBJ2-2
CASSLVISGTGFPGELFF
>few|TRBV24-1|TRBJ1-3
CATSDFGAPSGNTIYF
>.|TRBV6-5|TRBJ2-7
CASSPIAGGQREQYF
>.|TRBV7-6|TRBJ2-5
CASSLGAGDSGGQETQYF
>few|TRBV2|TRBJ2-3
CASSEALAGRDTQYF
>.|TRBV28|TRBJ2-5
CASRGLAGVEETQYF
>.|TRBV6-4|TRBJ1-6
CASRGGSNSPLHF
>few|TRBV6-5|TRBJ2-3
CASSKQTDTQYF
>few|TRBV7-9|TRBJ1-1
CASSRQSMNTEAFF
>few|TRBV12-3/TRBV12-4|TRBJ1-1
CASSPVLNTEAFF
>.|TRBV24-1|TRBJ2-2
CATSDTEPRAGELFF
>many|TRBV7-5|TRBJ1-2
CARSLDGDRDDYGYTF
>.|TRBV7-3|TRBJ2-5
CASSLSGSGGAETQYF
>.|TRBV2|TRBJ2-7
CASRDDTSYEQYF
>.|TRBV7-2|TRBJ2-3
CASSTSGGASDTQYF